The clone carrying this TCR beta chain was detected many times. The data were obtained in a study of T cell repertoires in cytomegalovirus infection. A single record per CDR3 protein comes from TCRdb applying MiXCR to the reads. The table has about 330,000 distinct CDR3 sequences, 8% to 10% seen once. The CDR3 is 16 amino acids. Germline V lookup: CDR1 SGHVS, CDR2 FQNEAQ. Between the trimmed V and J ends, which lost 5 bases and 6 bases, there was a span of 19 bases. J is TRBJ2-2 and V is TRBV7-8; no clear D gene. This TCR came from a human donor in good health (CMV status not recorded). Some clones in this sample may be carry-over from other donors' samples. The sample taken for sequencing was PBMCs. This CDR3 reads CASSPRPKQGAGELFF. CDR3 sequence (DNA): TGTGCCAGCAGCCCTAGGCCTAAACAAGGCGCCGGGGAGCTGTTTTTT.